A single sample is the source of the 10 T cell receptor beta chains below, sequenced in a study of a mutant IDH1 vaccine in newly diagnosed glioma. These receptors are not linked to any known antigen. Using immunoSEQ multiplex PCR, the repertoire was profiled, and TCRdb retains in-frame clones only, with some absent. The sample lists about 50,000 clones, about 71% occurring once. Stated time point: week 47, end of study. Doses consisted of 300 ug of mutant IDH1 20-mer peptide each, paired with topical imiquimod. Sequenced here: PBMCs, sampled from a glioma patient whose treatment included an IDH1 peptide vaccine. Receptor source: a man aged 50 to 59 with glioma.

CDR3 in amino acids: CASTPSAEIYGYTF. CDR3 DNA: TGTGCCAGCACTCCCTCGGCGGAAATCTATGGCTACACCTTC. The chain recombines TRBV28 with TRBJ1-2, with D unresolved. Trimming pared 7 bases from V and 4 bases from J, leaving 16 bases between. The CDR3 runs 14 residues. The germline V gene encodes CDR1 MDHEN and CDR2 SYDVKM.

The table lists this clone with a count of one. V is TRBV6-5 and J is TRBJ1-2; D remains unclear. The CDR3 runs to 14 residues. CDR1 is MNHEY and CDR2 is SVGAGI in the germline V gene. The germline V and J ends were trimmed by 4 bases and 4 bases, with 13 bases remaining between them. CDR3 amino acids: CASSSAGRSYGYTF. The CDR3 nucleotides are TGTGCCAGCAGTTCGGCAGGCCGCTCCTATGGCTACACCTTC.

This clone has more than one count but fewer than ten. This sequence joins TRBV14 and TRBJ1-1, with a possible D match to TRBD1 (5 bases). Germline values: CDR1 SGHDN, CDR2 FVKESK. Trimming stripped 1 base from V and 3 bases from J, with 6 bases between. The CDR3 totals 13 residues. The chain's CDR3 is CASSQGQYTEAFF. CDR3 bases: TGTGCCAGCAGCCAAGGACAGTACACTGAAGCTTTCTTT.

The rearrangement links TRBV5-4 to TRBJ1-1, with D unclear. V was cut by 2 bases and J by 1 base, with 9 bases left in between. Germline V gene sequence: CDR1 SGHNT, CDR2 YYREEE (reference sequence). The CDR3 has 14 amino acids. CDR3 in amino acids: CASSLSRTNTEAFF. The CDR3 DNA sequence: TGTGCCAGCAGCTTAAGTCGGACGAACACTGAAGCTTTCTTT.

The chain recombines TRBV6-4 with TRBJ1-1; 9 bases are a match to TRBD1. The CDR3 contains 13 residues. J gave up 7 bases and V 6 bases, and 6 bases lay outside the gene matches. Germline lookup yields CDR1 MRHNA and CDR2 SNTAGT. CDR3 nucleotide sequence: TGTGCCAGCAGCCGGGACAGGGTCAGTGAAGCTTTCTTT. Translated, it gives CASSRDRVSEAFF.

V is TRBV29-1 and J is TRBJ1-5, with D possibly being TRBD1 (5 bases). Germline V gene lookup returns CDR1 SQVTM and CDR2 ANQGSEA. This CDR3 has 13 residues. V was clipped by 6 bases and J by 5 bases, with 14 bases between them. The CDR3 DNA is TGCAGCGTCGCGTGGGACGTCGATCAGCCCCAGCATTTT. This translates into CSVAWDVDQPQHF.

The chain combines TRBV7-9 with TRBJ1-2; a possible D gene is TRBD1 (5 bases). CDR1 and CDR2 from the germline V gene are SEHNR and FQNEAQ (reference sequence). The CDR3 contains 13 residues. The V end lost 1 base, the J end lost 3 bases, and 6 bases lay between the germline ends. CDR3 DNA sequence: TGTGCCAGCAGCTTAGTAGGGGACTATGGCTACACCTTC. Its translation is CASSLVGDYGYTF.

This sequence joins TRBV10-2 and TRBJ2-2; D is perhaps TRBD1 (5 bases). Germline loops: CDR1 WSHSY, CDR2 SAAADI. This CDR3 is built from 13 residues. The germline V and J ends were trimmed by 4 bases and 5 bases, with 8 bases remaining between them. The CDR3 DNA sequence: TGCGCCAGCAGTGGACAGTCTACCGGGGAGCTGTTTTTT. Translated: CASSGQSTGELFF.

J is TRBJ1-2 and V is TRBV7-9; D unclear. Germline lookup yields CDR1 SEHNR and CDR2 FQNEAQ (reference sequence). V gave up 5 bases and J gave up 7 bases, with 17 bases separating them. The CDR3 length is 14 residues. This chain's CDR3 is CASSPTQEARGYTF. In DNA form, the CDR3 reads TGTGCCAGCAGCCCAACCCAGGAGGCTCGTGGCTACACCTTC. The whole variable domain, remainder taken from reference TRBV7-9 and TRBJ1-2, is DTGVSQNPRHKITKRGQNVTFRCDPISEHNRLYWYRQTLGQGPEFLTYFQNEAQLEKSRLLSDRFSAERPKGSFSTLEIQRTEQGDSAMYLCASSPTQEARGYTFGSGTRLTVV.

V usage is TRBV6-1 and J usage is TRBJ1-1; D perhaps matches TRBD1 (5 bases). The CDR3 consists of 12 residues. Germline V gene sequence: CDR1 MNHNS, CDR2 SASEGT. V lost 10 bases and J lost 5, with 14 bases in between. The CDR3 DNA reads as TGTGCCACCGGGACTTTGGGGACTGAAGCTTTCTTT. Translated, it gives CATGTLGTEAFF.